These T cell receptor beta chains were read from a single sample in a study of T cells in Graves' hyperthyroidism and ophthalmopathy. From the multiplex PCR reads, TCRdb called clonotypes with MiXCR, one entry per CDR3 protein. This sample has approximately 250,000 distinct CDR3 sequences, with approximately 25% found just once. The sample consisted of blood. The receptor set was obtained from a woman between 35 and 50 years old with Graves' ophthalmopathy. Both conserved end residues are part of each CDR3. D genes are given only for firm matches. Only some rows state a clone size, as once, few, many or a class for expanded clones.

>TRBD2|TRBV7-8|TRBJ2-7|many
CASSPLGGTSYEQYF
TGTGCCAGCAGCCCTCTGGGGGGGACCTCCTACGAGCAGTACTTC
>-|TRBV28|TRBJ1-1|many
CASSLIGRDGTEAFF
TGTGCCAGCAGTTTGATCGGCAGGGATGGCACTGAAGCTTTCTTT
>-|TRBV6-1|TRBJ1-5|-
CASSGMGNQPQHF
TGTGCCAGCAGTGGGATGGGCAATCAGCCCCAGCATTTT
>-|TRBV28|TRBJ1-2|many
CASSLEGSSGYTF
TGTGCCAGCAGTTTAGAAGGGTCGAGTGGCTACACCTTC
>-|TRBV6-2/TRBV6-3|TRBJ2-7|many
CASTYDNRVEHEQYF
TGTGCCAGCACCTACGACAACAGGGTAGAGCACGAGCAGTACTTC
>-|TRBV11-2|TRBJ2-5|many
CASSLMGTQYF
TGTGCCAGCAGCTTAATGGGGACCCAGTACTTC
>-|TRBV6-1|TRBJ2-7|many
CASRGAYEQYF
TGTGCCAGCAGGGGAGCCTACGAGCAGTACTTC
>-|TRBV30|TRBJ1-1|many
CAWSMDGKGTEAFF
TGTGCCTGGAGTATGGACGGGAAGGGCACTGAAGCTTTCTTT
>-|TRBV28|TRBJ1-6|many
CASKGGSYNSPLHF
TGTGCCAGTAAAGGGGGCTCCTATAATTCACCCCTCCACTTT
>-|TRBV6-1|TRBJ1-1|many
CASRKTGNTEAFF
TGTGCCAGCAGAAAAACGGGGAACACTGAAGCTTTCTTT
>-|TRBV12-3/TRBV12-4|TRBJ1-5|-
CASSKPNQPQHF
TGTGCCAGCAGCAAACCAAATCAGCCCCAGCATTTT
>-|TRBV28|TRBJ1-5|many
CASSLQAAHQPQHF
TGTGCCAGCAGTTTACAGGCCGCCCATCAGCCCCAGCATTTT
>TRBD1|TRBV11-2|TRBJ2-7|-
CASSPTGQAATYEQYF
TGTGCCAGCAGCCCCACGGGACAGGCTGCCACCTACGAGCAGTACTTC